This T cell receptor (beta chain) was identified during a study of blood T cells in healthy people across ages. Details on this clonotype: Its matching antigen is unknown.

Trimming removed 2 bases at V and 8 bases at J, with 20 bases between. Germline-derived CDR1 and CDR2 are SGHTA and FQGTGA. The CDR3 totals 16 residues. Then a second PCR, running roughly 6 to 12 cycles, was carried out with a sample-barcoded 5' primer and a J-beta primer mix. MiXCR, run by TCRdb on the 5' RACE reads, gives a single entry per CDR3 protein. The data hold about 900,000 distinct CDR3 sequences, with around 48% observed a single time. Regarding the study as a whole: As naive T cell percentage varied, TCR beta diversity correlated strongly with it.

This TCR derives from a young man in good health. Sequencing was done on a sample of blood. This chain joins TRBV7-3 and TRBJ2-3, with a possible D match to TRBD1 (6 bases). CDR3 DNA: TGTGCCAGCAGCTTAGAAGGACAGCTTCCCCAAAGTACGCAGTATTTT. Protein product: CASSLEGQLPQSTQYF. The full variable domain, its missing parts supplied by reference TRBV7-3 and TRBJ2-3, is GAGVSQTPSNKVTEKGKYVELRCDPISGHTALYWYRQSLGQGPEFLIYFQGTGAADDSGLPNDRFFAVRPEGSVSTLKIQRTERGDSAVYLCASSLEGQLPQSTQYFGPGTRLTVL.